There are a few counts of the clone carrying this T cell receptor beta chain. Its antigen is as yet unknown. This entry comes from a study of CD8 T cells in ankylosing spondylitis. Each TCR beta library was made by quantitative 5'-RACE that incorporated molecular barcodes. From the 5' RACE reads, TCRdb called clonotypes with MiXCR, one entry per CDR3 protein. In the table there are 200,000 to 250,000 distinct CDR3 sequences, around 16% of which are singletons. Overall study results and limits: Within peripheral blood, clones linked to disease were CD8+ and relatively rare. A motif in TCR beta, a set of roughly eight highly homologous variants, appeared characteristic of ankylosing spondylitis blood. Disease-associated clones were reportedly significantly overrepresented in matched ankylosing spondylitis synovial fluid. Some of these motif variants have turned up before, in reports on reactive arthritis synovial fluid and blood.

The V and J ends lost 5 bases and 8 bases respectively, with 22 bases between them. This CDR3 contains 16 residues. Germline-derived CDR1 and CDR2 are SEHNR and FQNEAQ (reference sequence). The sequence came from a male donor with ankylosing spondylitis. Specimen: blood, either unsorted or a sorted T cell fraction (not recorded which). The J gene is TRBJ2-1, the V gene TRBV7-9; D is ambiguous. DNA of the CDR3: TGTGCCAGCAGCCCCGTATTTACCCGAACTGGAGATGAGCAGTTCTTC. This encodes CASSPVFTRTGDEQFF.